A selection of T cell receptor beta chains follows, all from one sample in a study of T cell changes during pregnancy in multiple sclerosis. Some clones are missing from TCRdb's copy, which holds only in-frame ones; the method was immunoSEQ multiplex PCR. The repertoire includes some 24,000 clones, roughly nine tenths of them detected once, and 9.4% sits in the top ten. Sequenced material: CD8+ T cells from peripheral blood mononuclear cells, taken in the third trimester of pregnancy. These receptors all come from a female donor in good health, enrolled as a control in a pregnancy study. CDR3s include the opening cysteine and the closing phenylalanine or tryptophan. D genes are given only for firm matches. Some rows mark clone size as missing; the rest say once, few, many or name a class of expanded clone.

D	J	size	V	CDR3	DNA
.	TRBJ2-7	.	TRBV6-1	CASREQDVKTYEQYF	TGTGCCAGCAGAGAACAGGATGTCAAGACCTACGAGCAGTACTTC
TRBD1	TRBJ2-7	.	TRBV5-6	CASSWTGIAYEQYF	TGTGCCAGCAGCTGGACAGGGATCGCCTACGAGCAGTACTTC
TRBD1	TRBJ1-4	.	TRBV5-6	CASSLLRGHEKLFF	TGTGCCAGCAGCTTGTTGAGGGGGCATGAAAAACTGTTTTTT
.	TRBJ2-1	.	TRBV10-3	CAIDSGDRNEQFF	TGTGCCATCGATTCGGGAGATCGGAATGAGCAGTTCTTC
TRBD1	TRBJ2-7	.	TRBV7-8	CASRKTTGSGYEQYF	TGTGCCAGCAGGAAGACGACAGGGAGTGGGTACGAGCAGTACTTC
.	TRBJ2-3	.	TRBV5-4	CASAQGGRDTQYF	TGTGCCAGCGCCCAAGGGGGAAGAGATACGCAGTATTTT
.	TRBJ2-7	once	TRBV28	CASSFRGIASYEQYF	TGTGCCAGCAGTTTCCGGGGGATCGCCTCCTACGAGCAGTACTTC
TRBD2	TRBJ2-1	few	TRBV7-6	CASSPTSGRVNNEQFF	TGTGCCAGCAGCCCTACTAGCGGGAGGGTCAACAATGAGCAGTTCTTC
.	TRBJ2-7	.	TRBV4-2	CASSQVVGASIYEQYF	TGTGCCAGCAGCCAAGTCGTGGGAGCCTCAATCTACGAGCAGTACTTC
.	TRBJ2-5	.	TRBV4-1	CASSQDLYSWETQYF	TGCGCCAGCAGCCAAGATCTATATAGCTGGGAGACCCAGTACTTC
.	TRBJ2-1	.	TRBV18	CASSQSARSYNEQFF	TGTGCCAGCTCACAGAGCGCACGCTCCTACAATGAGCAGTTCTTC
.	TRBJ1-3	.	TRBV19	CASSLQGSGNTIYF	TGTGCCAGTAGCCTACAGGGCTCTGGAAACACCATATATTTT
.	TRBJ1-1	few	TRBV30	CAWSVLAEAFF	TGTGCCTGGAGTGTACTGGCTGAAGCTTTCTTT
TRBD2	TRBJ2-7	once	TRBV27	CASSSGLAGDNEQYF	TGTGCCAGCAGTTCAGGACTAGCGGGAGATAACGAGCAGTACTTC
.	TRBJ2-1	.	TRBV29-1	CSVARGGDYNEQFF	TGCAGCGTTGCGCGTGGCGGGGACTACAATGAGCAGTTCTTC
TRBD2	TRBJ2-1	.	TRBV27	CASSLELAAYNEQFF	TGTGCCAGCAGTTTGGAACTAGCGGCTTACAATGAGCAGTTCTTC
.	TRBJ1-2	.	TRBV9	CASSASGYENKGYTF	TGTGCCAGCAGCGCCTCAGGGTACGAGAATAAGGGCTACACCTTC
TRBD1	TRBJ2-5	.	TRBV6-1	CASSGTGKFQETQYF	TGTGCCAGCAGTGGGACAGGAAAGTTTCAAGAGACCCAGTACTTC
.	TRBJ2-5	.	TRBV27	CASSATGSKGETQYF	TGTGCCAGCAGTGCCACAGGATCTAAAGGCGAGACCCAGTACTTC
TRBD1	TRBJ1-6	.	TRBV7-8	CASTSNPGGYNSPLHF	TGTGCCAGCACAAGTAACCCAGGGGGTTATAATTCACCCCTCCACTTT
TRBD2	TRBJ2-7	once	TRBV4-1	CASSPGTSGVGEQYF	TGCGCCAGCAGCCCCGGGACTAGCGGGGTAGGCGAGCAGTACTTC
TRBD2	TRBJ2-3	.	TRBV29-1	CRVSSGSRADTQYF	TGCAGAGTTTCGAGCGGGAGCCGTGCAGATACGCAGTATTTT
.	TRBJ1-1	once	TRBV19	CASSMPTGYTEAFF	TGTGCCAGTAGTATGCCAACAGGGTACACTGAAGCTTTCTTT
.	TRBJ2-7	.	TRBV6-4	CASSDPTENKQYF	TGTGCCAGCAGTGACCCTACGGAGAATAAGCAGTACTTC
.	TRBJ2-1	.	TRBV6-5	CASSWGRSNEQFF	TGTGCCAGCAGTTGGGGCCGTTCGAATGAGCAGTTCTTC
TRBD2	TRBJ2-5	.	TRBV5-6	CASSHFSGGAQETQYF	TGTGCCAGCAGTCACTTTAGCGGGGGGGCCCAAGAGACCCAGTACTTC
TRBD1	TRBJ1-2	.	TRBV29-1	CSALDRVEYGYTF	TGCAGCGCCCTAGACAGGGTCGAATATGGCTACACCTTC
TRBD1	TRBJ1-5	once	TRBV7-9	CASSSSDRVGNQPQHF	TGTGCCAGCAGCTCTTCGGACAGGGTCGGCAATCAGCCCCAGCATTTT
TRBD1	TRBJ2-7	.	TRBV6-1	CASSAPGQGDSYEQYF	TGTGCCAGCAGTGCCCCAGGACAGGGGGATTCCTACGAGCAGTACTTC
.	TRBJ2-2	.	TRBV7-2	CASSLLSYTGELFF	TGTGCCAGCAGCCTCTTGTCGTACACCGGGGAGCTGTTTTTT
TRBD1	TRBJ1-1	.	TRBV13	CASSLGTGAFVNTEAFF	TGTGCCAGCAGCCTGGGGACAGGGGCGTTTGTGAACACTGAAGCTTTCTTT
.	TRBJ2-5	.	TRBV19	CASSTRARETQYF	TGTGCCAGTAGTACCAGGGCCCGAGAGACCCAGTACTTC
TRBD1	TRBJ1-2	.	TRBV15	CATSSPGGERTGYTF	TGTGCCACCAGCTCCCCAGGGGGTGAACGAACGGGCTACACCTTC
TRBD2	TRBJ2-1	.	TRBV19	CASSFGLAGLDEQFF	TGTGCCAGTAGTTTCGGACTAGCGGGGTTGGATGAGCAGTTCTTC
.	TRBJ2-7	.	TRBV13	CASSLGVEQYF	TGTGCCAGCAGCTTAGGCGTCGAGCAGTACTTC
.	TRBJ1-1	once	TRBV19	CASSIYLNTEAFF	TGTGCCAGTAGTATCTACCTAAACACTGAAGCTTTCTTT
TRBD1	TRBJ1-2	.	TRBV2	CASKDRVQGYTF	TGTGCCAGCAAAGACAGGGTGCAGGGCTACACCTTC
.	TRBJ2-1	.	TRBV28	CASRGSSSYNEQFF	TGTGCCAGCAGGGGCAGTAGCTCCTACAATGAGCAGTTCTTC
.	TRBJ1-4	.	TRBV15	CATSRPVGLPGKKLFF	TGTGCCACCAGCAGACCCGTGGGCCTCCCGGGGAAAAAACTGTTTTTT
TRBD2	TRBJ2-7	.	TRBV19	CASSGLAGDYEQYF	TGTGCCAGTAGTGGACTAGCGGGAGATTACGAGCAGTACTTC
TRBD1	TRBJ1-2	.	TRBV2	CASIAGQGAMDGYTF	TGTGCCAGCATTGCAGGACAGGGGGCTATGGATGGCTACACCTTC
.	TRBJ1-6	.	TRBV15	CATSRGRGNSPLHF	TGTGCCACCAGCAGAGGTAGAGGGAATTCACCCCTCCACTTT
TRBD2	TRBJ2-3	.	TRBV5-1	CASSLAGLEGDTQYF	TGCGCCAGCAGCTTGGCCGGACTAGAGGGTGATACGCAGTATTTT
.	TRBJ1-1	.	TRBV28	CASRFTPAEAFF	TGTGCCAGCAGATTCACACCCGCTGAAGCTTTCTTT
.	TRBJ2-7	.	TRBV27	CASSPGGASYEQYF	TGTGCCAGCAGTCCCGGCGGGGCGTCCTACGAGCAGTACTTC
.	TRBJ1-3	.	TRBV27	CASSDNSFSGNTIYF	TGTGCCAGCAGTGACAACAGTTTCTCTGGAAACACCATATATTTT
.	TRBJ2-1	.	TRBV6-4	CASSDSGGADYNEQFF	TGTGCCAGCAGTGACTCCGGGGGAGCGGACTACAATGAGCAGTTCTTC
TRBD2	TRBJ2-7	.	TRBV27	CASSWAAGNDEQYF	TGTGCCAGCAGTTGGGCAGCGGGGAATGACGAGCAGTACTTC
TRBD1	TRBJ1-2	.	TRBV5-8	CASSLGTGGNYGYTF	TGTGCCAGCAGCTTAGGGACAGGAGGAAACTATGGCTACACCTTC
.	TRBJ1-1	.	TRBV27	CASSYVRVETEAFF	TGTGCCAGCAGTTACGTCAGGGTGGAAACTGAAGCTTTCTTT
.	TRBJ1-1	.	TRBV6-5	CASSYSQSLIGTEAFF	TGTGCCAGCAGTTACTCGCAGTCACTCATCGGGACTGAAGCTTTCTTT
.	TRBJ2-7	.	TRBV7-6	CASSPRFHGDEQYF	TGTGCCAGCAGCCCCCGATTTCACGGGGACGAGCAGTACTTC
.	TRBJ2-2	.	TRBV2	CASSEAPLRGELFF	TGTGCCAGCAGTGAGGCCCCCCTCCGCGGGGAGCTGTTTTTT
.	TRBJ1-1	.	TRBV5-1	CASSLQDLDTEAFF	TGCGCCAGCAGTCTACAGGATTTGGACACTGAAGCTTTCTTT
.	TRBJ1-1	.	TRBV6-5	CASRRTEMNTEAFF	TGTGCCAGCAGGCGGACAGAGATGAACACTGAAGCTTTCTTT